Each of the 15 T cell receptor beta chains below was sequenced from the same sample in a study of blood T cell repertoires in COVID-19. Some clones are missing from TCRdb's copy, which holds only in-frame ones; the method was immunoSEQ multiplex PCR. The profile shows about 81,000 clones, approximately 82% of them singletons. Sequenced: peripheral blood. The receptors shown here come from a human donor in a cohort sampled during active COVID-19.

This chain uses TRBV29-1 with TRBJ1-1; D gene ambiguous. Trimming took 7 bases from V and 8 from J, leaving 5 bases between them. The CDR3 extends over 8 amino acids. Germline V gene data show CDR1 as SQVTM and CDR2 as ANQGSEA. As DNA, the CDR3 is TGCAGCGCCGAGGAAGCTTTCTTT. Translated: CSAEEAFF.

V is TRBV6-5 and J is TRBJ2-7; no definite D call. The ends were cut back, 6 bases at V and 0 bases at J, with 12 bases in the middle. The CDR3 has 14 amino acids. From germline, CDR1 is MNHEY and CDR2 SVGAGI. In nucleotides, the CDR3 is TGTGCCAGCAGATTCGACTGGAGCTCCTACGAGCAGTACTTC. Translation gives CASRFDWSSYEQYF.

V and J are TRBV6-5 and TRBJ2-7, with TRBD2 matching 10 bases. The trim removed 7 bases at V and 7 bases at J, leaving 10 bases unmatched. Per germline, CDR1 MNHEY and CDR2 SVGAGI. The CDR3 extends over 14 amino acids. Here the CDR3 reads CASTPLAGSAEQYF. The CDR3 nucleotides are TGTGCCAGCACCCCACTAGCGGGGTCGGCTGAGCAGTACTTC.

This clone was counted only a few times. V gene TRBV6-5 combines with J gene TRBJ2-7, with no clear D. With 0 bases removed from V and 6 bases from J, the gap between germline ends came to 3 bases. The length of the CDR3 is 11 residues. Per the germline V gene, CDR1 is MNHEY and CDR2 is SVGAGI. The CDR3 loop reads CASSYSLEQYF. CDR3 nucleotide sequence: TGTGCCAGCAGTTACTCCCTCGAGCAGTACTTC.

The chain employs TRBV27 and TRBJ2-7; weak D call: TRBD1 (5 bases). Per the germline V gene, CDR1 is MNHEY and CDR2 is SMNVEV (reference sequence). V lost 5 bases and J lost 0, with 11 bases in between. CDR3 length: 14 residues. Written as DNA, the CDR3 is TGTGCCAGCAGTCCATACAGGAGCTCCTACGAGCAGTACTTC. It yields the protein CASSPYRSSYEQYF.

The DNA of the CDR3 is TGTGCCAGCACCCCGGGGGGGACAGGGGCCACCTACGAGCAGTACTTC. Protein product: CASTPGGTGATYEQYF. This rearrangement joins TRBV5-4 to TRBJ2-7; 10 nucleotides line up with TRBD1. The CDR3 length is 16 residues. V was clipped by 6 bases and J by 2 bases; unmatched bases: 11. Germline V gene sequence: CDR1 SGHNT, CDR2 YYREEE (reference sequence). The full variable domain, rest sourced from reference TRBV5-4 and TRBJ2-7, is ETGVTQSPTHLIKTRGQQVTLRCSSQSGHNTVSWYQQALGQGPQFIFQYYREEENGRGNFPPRFSGLQFPNYSSELNVNALELDDSALYLCASTPGGTGATYEQYFGPGTRLTVT.

The V call is TRBV11-2, the J call TRBJ2-7, with D perhaps TRBD1 (6 bases). The germline CDR1 and CDR2 sequences are SGHAT and FQNNGV. This CDR3 has 15 residues. V was cut by 3 bases and J by 3 bases, with 15 bases left in between. The chain's CDR3 is CASSFLPRGGYEQYF. Here the CDR3 DNA reads TGTGCCAGCAGCTTCCTTCCCAGGGGCGGCTACGAGCAGTACTTC.

The CDR3 spells CASSLTGGNEKLFF. The CDR3 nucleotides are TGTGCCAGCAGCTTGACAGGGGGTAATGAAAAACTGTTTTTT. The chain has TRBV7-9 and TRBJ1-4; 9 bases line up with TRBD1. V was clipped by 3 bases and J by 4 bases; unmatched bases: 0. Germline values: CDR1 SEHNR, CDR2 FQNEAQ (reference sequence). The CDR3 extends over 14 amino acids. Complete variable domain (other parts from reference TRBV7-9 and TRBJ1-4): DTGVSQNPRHKITKRGQNVTFRCDPISEHNRLYWYRQTLGQGPEFLTYFQNEAQLEKSRLLSDRFSAERPKGSFSTLEIQRTEQGDSAMYLCASSLTGGNEKLFFGSGTQLSVL.

The chain uses TRBV2 and TRBJ1-2; D remains ambiguous. The CDR3 extends over 13 amino acids. V shed 5 bases and J shed 0 bases, with 7 bases lying between them. Per germline, CDR1 SNHLY and CDR2 FYNNEI. The CDR3 region is CASSSNANYGYTF. CDR3 coding DNA: TGTGCCAGCAGTTCAAATGCTAACTATGGCTACACCTTC.

This chain joins TRBV6-2 or TRBV6-3 and TRBJ1-5; 10 nucleotides agree with TRBD1. Trimming took 2 bases from V and 0 from J; bases not matched to a gene: 7. The CDR3 is made up of 18 amino acids. Germline loops: CDR1 MNHEY, CDR2 SVGEGT. Written as DNA, the CDR3 is TGTGCCAGCAGTTACACAACCGGGACAGGGGATAGCAATCAGCCCCAGCATTTT. Protein sequence: CASSYTTGTGDSNQPQHF.

On this clone itself: Germline is not matched at one junction end, which may reflect a read error. The V call is TRBV12-5, the J call TRBJ1-1; D is ambiguous. The germline V gene has CDR1 LGHNT and CDR2 FRNRAP. The CDR3 is 16 residues long. The DNA for the CDR3 is TGTGCTAGTGGTTCGACCCTTACCGGGAGGACCACTGAAGTTTTCTTT. It specifies CASGSTLTGRTTEVFF.

This clone occurred once. The genes are TRBV19 and TRBJ2-5; 10 bases are a match to TRBD1. The trim removed 10 bases at V and 5 bases at J, leaving 16 bases unmatched. The CDR3 is 16 residues long. Germline loops: CDR1 LNHDA, CDR2 SQIVND (reference sequence). The CDR3, as DNA: TGTGCCACCAACCCTCCGGGACAGGGGAGGCGGGAGACCCAGTACTTC. Its translation: CATNPPGQGRRETQYF.

The CDR3 DNA reads as TGTGCCAGCGGAGACAGGGCTGGTTCCGATGAGCAGTTCTTC. The encoded protein is CASGDRAGSDEQFF. The V and J genes are TRBV11-2 and TRBJ2-1, with 7 bases lining up with TRBD1. Germline V CDR1 and CDR2: SGHAT, FQNNGV. Losses at the gene ends were 8 bases for V and 8 bases for J; bases not matched to a gene: 12. This CDR3 has 14 residues.

CDR3 in amino acids: CASSPPYRNEQFF. The CDR3 nucleotides read TGTGCCAGCTCACCCCCGTATCGGAATGAGCAGTTCTTC. This sequence joins TRBV18 and TRBJ2-1; the D is unclear. Deletions cut 3 bases from V and 7 bases from J, with 10 bases between. Germline CDR1 and CDR2: KGHSH and LQKENI. The CDR3 extends over 13 amino acids.

The V gene is TRBV5-1, the J gene TRBJ2-7; TRBD1 agrees at 8 bases. This CDR3 comprises 15 residues. Trimming removed 4 bases from V and 6 bases from J; junction bases left unmatched: 12. Germline V gene data show CDR1 as SGHRS and CDR2 as YFSETQ. This CDR3 reads CASSIKTGAMGEQYF. CDR3 nucleotide sequence: TGCGCCAGCAGCATAAAGACAGGGGCGATGGGCGAGCAGTACTTC.